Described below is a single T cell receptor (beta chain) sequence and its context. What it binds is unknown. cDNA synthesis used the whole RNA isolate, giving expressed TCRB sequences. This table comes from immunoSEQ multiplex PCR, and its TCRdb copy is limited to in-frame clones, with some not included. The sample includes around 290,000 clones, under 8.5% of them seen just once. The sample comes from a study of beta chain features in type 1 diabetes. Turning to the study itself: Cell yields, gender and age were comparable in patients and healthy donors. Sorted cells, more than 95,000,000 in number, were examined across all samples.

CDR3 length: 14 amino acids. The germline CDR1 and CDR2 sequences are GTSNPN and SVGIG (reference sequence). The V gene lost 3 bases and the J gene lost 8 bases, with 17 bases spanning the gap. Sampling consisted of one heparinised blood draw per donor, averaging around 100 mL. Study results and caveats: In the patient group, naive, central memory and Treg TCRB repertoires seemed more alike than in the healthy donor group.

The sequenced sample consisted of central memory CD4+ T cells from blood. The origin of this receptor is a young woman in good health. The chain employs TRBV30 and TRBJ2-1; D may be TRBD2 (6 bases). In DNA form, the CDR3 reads TGTGCCTGGAGGGGACGGGAGAGGGCGGATGAGCAGTTCTTC. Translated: CAWRGRERADEQFF.